This paragraph reports one T cell receptor (beta chain). What it binds is not known. TCRdb ran MiXCR on the 5' RACE reads and lists one entry per CDR3 protein. Of about 190,000 distinct CDR3 sequences listed, 15% to 20% are singletons. The sample is drawn from a study of T-cell memory formation after mild COVID-19. The overall study: Clusters were largely donor specific.

The CDR3 has 12 residues. The V gene's germline CDR1 is SQVTM and CDR2 ANQGSEA. Trimming pared 6 bases from V and 0 bases from J, leaving 7 bases between. General observations from the study: Clones that got smaller from day 15 to 85 had even CD4/CD8, while clones growing later tipped toward CD4+. Detection of some responders pre-infection suggested pre-existing cross-reactive memory T cells participated. Contracting CD4+ clones sat mainly in CM and EM; CD8+ in EMRA.

The sample comprised PBMCs or a T cell subset sorted from them (not recorded which). The receptor was derived from an adult woman who had mild COVID-19 (a few samples of this study predate the infection). Cell type and time point are not known. The rearrangement uses TRBV29-1 and TRBJ2-3, with no clear D. The CDR3 here is CSVRPSTDTQYF. CDR3 sequence (DNA): TGCAGCGTCCGCCCGAGCACAGATACGCAGTATTTT.